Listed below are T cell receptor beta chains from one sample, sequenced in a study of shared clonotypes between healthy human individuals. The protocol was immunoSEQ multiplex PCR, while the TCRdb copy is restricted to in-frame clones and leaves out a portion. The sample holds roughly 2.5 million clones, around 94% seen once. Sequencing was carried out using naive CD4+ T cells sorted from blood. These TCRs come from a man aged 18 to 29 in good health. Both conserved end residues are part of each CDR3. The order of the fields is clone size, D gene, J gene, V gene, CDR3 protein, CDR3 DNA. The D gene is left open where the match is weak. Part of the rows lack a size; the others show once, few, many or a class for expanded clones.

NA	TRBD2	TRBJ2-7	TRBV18	CASSGYDGLAGGKFISYEQYF	TGTGCCAGCTCAGGCTACGATGGGCTAGCGGGAGGGAAATTTATATCCTACGAGCAGTACTTC
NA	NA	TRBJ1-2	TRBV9	CASSVSSSKTRGAYGYTF	TGTGCCAGCAGCGTCAGTAGTAGTAAGACCCGGGGGGCGTATGGCTACACCTTC
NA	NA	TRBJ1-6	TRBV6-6	CASRDSSYNSPLHF	TGTGCCAGCAGAGACAGTTCCTATAATTCACCCCTCCACTTT
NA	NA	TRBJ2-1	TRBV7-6	CASSFMGGAEQFF	TGTGCCAGCAGTTTTATGGGGGGGGCTGAGCAGTTCTTC
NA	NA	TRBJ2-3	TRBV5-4	CASSLWQVTTDTQYF	TGTGCCAGCAGCTTGTGGCAGGTCACCACAGATACGCAGTATTTT
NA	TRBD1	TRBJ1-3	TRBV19	CASMEDRVSGNTIYF	TGTGCCAGTATGGAGGACAGGGTCTCTGGAAACACCATATATTTT
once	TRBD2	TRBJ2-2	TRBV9	CASSVELAGPTGELFF	TGTGCCAGCAGCGTAGAGCTAGCGGGACCCACCGGGGAGCTGTTTTTT
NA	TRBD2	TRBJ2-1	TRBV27	CASSSPGLARFNEQFF	TGTGCCAGCAGTTCACCGGGACTAGCGCGTTTCAATGAGCAGTTCTTC
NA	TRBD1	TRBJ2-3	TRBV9	CASSVARQGQGARDTQYF	TGTGCCAGCAGCGTAGCCCGCCAGGGACAGGGGGCGAGAGATACGCAGTATTTT
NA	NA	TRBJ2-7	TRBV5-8	CASSFNRESYEQYF	TGTGCCAGCAGCTTCAACAGGGAGAGCTACGAGCAGTACTTC
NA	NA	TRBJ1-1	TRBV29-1	CSVRQVNTEAFF	TGCAGCGTCAGACAGGTGAACACTGAAGCTTTCTTT
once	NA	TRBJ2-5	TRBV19	CASSSFVQETQYF	TGTGCCAGTTCTAGCTTTGTCCAAGAGACCCAGTACTTC
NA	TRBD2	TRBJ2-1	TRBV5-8	CASSPGLIYNEQFF	TGTGCCAGCAGCCCGGGACTAATCTACAATGAGCAGTTCTTC
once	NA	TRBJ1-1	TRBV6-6	CASRPGSLLNTEAFF	TGTGCCAGCAGACCCGGGAGTCTCCTGAACACTGAAGCTTTCTTT